This is a list of T cell receptor beta chains from one sample in a study of blood T cell repertoires in COVID-19. The data were produced by immunoSEQ multiplex PCR, yet TCRdb's version contains in-frame clones alone and is incomplete. The data contain 300,000 or so clones, roughly 84% of them singletons. Specimen: PBMCs or T cells enriched from blood (not recorded which). Source of these receptors: a woman aged 30 to 39 who had recovered from COVID-19. The CDR3 runs from the conserved cysteine through the conserved F or W. Each record gives: V gene, clone size, D gene, J gene, CDR3 DNA, CDR3 protein. D genes are given only for firm matches. For some rows the clone size is stated as once, few or many, or as a class when expanded; others skip it.

V: TRBV10-2
size: -
D: TRBD2
J: TRBJ2-1
DNA: TGCGCCAGCACCGGGACTAGCGGGGACAATGAGCAGTTCTTC
CDR3: CASTGTSGDNEQFF

V: TRBV6-5
size: -
D: TRBD1
J: TRBJ1-3
DNA: TGTGCCAGCACCGTCGGACAGGGAACCACCATATATTTT
CDR3: CASTVGQGTTIYF

V: TRBV15
size: -
D: -
J: TRBJ1-5
DNA: TGTGCCACCAGCAGGAAAGGGGGCAATCAGCCCCAGCATTTT
CDR3: CATSRKGGNQPQHF

V: TRBV24-1
size: -
D: TRBD2
J: TRBJ2-3
DNA: TGTGCCACCAGTGTACCTAGCGGGGGGGCCGCAGATACGCAGTATTTT
CDR3: CATSVPSGGAADTQYF

V: TRBV6-5
size: -
D: TRBD1
J: TRBJ1-1
DNA: TGTGCCAGCAGTTACGGGACGGACAGGGATACTGAAGCTTTCTTT
CDR3: CASSYGTDRDTEAFF

V: TRBV28
size: -
D: TRBD2
J: TRBJ2-3
DNA: TGTGCCAGCAGTTTATCGCGGGGGGGCAGAGATACGCAGTATTTT
CDR3: CASSLSRGGRDTQYF

V: TRBV10-3
size: -
D: -
J: TRBJ2-2
DNA: TGTGCCATCAGTGGGAATACAGGATCCACCGGGGAGCTGTTTTTT
CDR3: CAISGNTGSTGELFF

V: TRBV5-4
size: -
D: -
J: TRBJ2-7
DNA: TGTGCCAGCAGGCGGGACTCCTACGAGCAGTACTTC
CDR3: CASRRDSYEQYF

V: TRBV7-2
size: once
D: TRBD2
J: TRBJ2-2
DNA: TGTGCCAGCAGCTTGCGGGGGAGGGCCGGGGAGCTGTTTTTT
CDR3: CASSLRGRAGELFF

V: TRBV6-1
size: once
D: -
J: TRBJ2-1
DNA: TGTGCCAGCAGTGAAGGGGAGGCGACCCCGAAACCCTACAATGAGCAGTTCTTC
CDR3: CASSEGEATPKPYNEQFF

V: TRBV5-8
size: -
D: TRBD1
J: TRBJ1-2
DNA: TGTGCCAGCAGCCCGCGGGACAGGGGATGGTATGGCTACACCTTC
CDR3: CASSPRDRGWYGYTF

V: TRBV6-2/TRBV6-3
size: -
D: -
J: TRBJ2-5
DNA: TGTGCCAGCAGTTACCTTGGACGGGGAAAAGAGACCCAGTACTTC
CDR3: CASSYLGRGKETQYF

V: TRBV15
size: -
D: -
J: TRBJ2-3
DNA: TGTGCCACCAGCAGTTACCGGGGGGCAATGGATACGCAGTATTTT
CDR3: CATSSYRGAMDTQYF

V: TRBV30
size: -
D: TRBD1
J: TRBJ1-2
DNA: TGTGCCTGGGATAAAACAGGGGCTAACTATGGCTACACCTTC
CDR3: CAWDKTGANYGYTF

V: TRBV15
size: -
D: -
J: TRBJ2-7
DNA: TGTGCCACCAGCCGGGGGAGAGCCCTCTACGAGCAGTACTTC
CDR3: CATSRGRALYEQYF

V: TRBV18
size: -
D: TRBD1
J: TRBJ2-7
DNA: TGTGCCAGCTCACTGGGGACAGAGACCTACGAGCAGTACTTC
CDR3: CASSLGTETYEQYF

V: TRBV4-1
size: -
D: TRBD2
J: TRBJ2-1
DNA: TGCGCCAGCAGCCCAGGGCCTAGCGGGGGGGTAAATGAGCAGTTCTTC
CDR3: CASSPGPSGGVNEQFF

V: TRBV21-1
size: -
D: -
J: TRBJ2-7
DNA: TGTGCCAGCAGCAACCCGGGACAGTGCTCTTCCTACGAGCAGTACTTC
CDR3: CASSNPGQCSSYEQYF

V: TRBV5-1
size: many
D: -
J: TRBJ1-4
DNA: TGCGCCAGCAGCTTGGCCGGGACAATGGGTGAAAAACTGTTTTTT
CDR3: CASSLAGTMGEKLFF

V: TRBV6-5
size: -
D: -
J: TRBJ1-2
DNA: TGTGCCAGCACTTTGACAGGTTATGGCTACACCTTC
CDR3: CASTLTGYGYTF

V: TRBV6-2/TRBV6-3
size: once
D: TRBD2
J: TRBJ2-3
DNA: TGTGCCAGCAGTTACCATACCGGGACTAGCGGTTTGGGCACAGATACGCAGTATTTT
CDR3: CASSYHTGTSGLGTDTQYF

V: TRBV28
size: -
D: -
J: TRBJ1-6
DNA: TGTGCCAGCAGACCCCGCGGCACGGGGAGCTCCTATAATTCACCCCTCCACTTT
CDR3: CASRPRGTGSSYNSPLHF

V: TRBV2
size: -
D: -
J: TRBJ1-2
DNA: TGTGCCAGCAGTGAAGCTCCTTCCCTAGGCTACACCTTC
CDR3: CASSEAPSLGYTF

V: TRBV7-2
size: -
D: -
J: TRBJ2-5
DNA: TGTGCCAGCAGCACTTTCCGACAGGCCCAAGAGACCCAGTACTTC
CDR3: CASSTFRQAQETQYF

V: TRBV10-3
size: -
D: TRBD1
J: TRBJ1-5
DNA: TGTGCCATCAGTGAAAGGACAGGGGGCGACAATCAGCCCCAGCATTTT
CDR3: CAISERTGGDNQPQHF

V: TRBV5-1
size: -
D: -
J: TRBJ1-4
DNA: TGCGCCAGCAGCTTGGACGACGGGAAACTGTTTTTT
CDR3: CASSLDDGKLFF

V: TRBV30
size: -
D: TRBD1
J: TRBJ1-1
DNA: TGTGCCTGGAGTGTCGCGGACAGGGCGAACACTGAAGCTTTCTTT
CDR3: CAWSVADRANTEAFF

V: TRBV7-8
size: -
D: -
J: TRBJ1-3
DNA: TGTGCCAGCAGCTTAGGCTTCGGTGGAAACACCATATATTTT
CDR3: CASSLGFGGNTIYF

V: TRBV5-1
size: -
D: TRBD1
J: TRBJ2-7
DNA: TGCGCCAGCAGCTTGGAAGGGGGCCACTCCTACGAGCAGTACTTC
CDR3: CASSLEGGHSYEQYF

V: TRBV3-1/TRBV3-2
size: once
D: -
J: TRBJ1-2
DNA: TGTGCCAGCAGCCTGACAGGAACCTATGGCTACACCTTC
CDR3: CASSLTGTYGYTF

V: TRBV28
size: -
D: TRBD1
J: TRBJ1-4
DNA: TGTGCCAGCAGTTCGTCGGACAGGGGGCGGGGGTTGAAGAAACTGTTTTTT
CDR3: CASSSSDRGRGLKKLFF

V: TRBV3-1/TRBV3-2
size: -
D: TRBD1
J: TRBJ2-6
DNA: TGTGCCAGCAGCCAACTCAGGGGGTCTGGGGCCAACGTCCTGACTTTC
CDR3: CASSQLRGSGANVLTF

V: TRBV23-1
size: -
D: TRBD2
J: TRBJ2-7
DNA: TGCGCCAGCATTCTAAAAGGGACTAGCCCCGGGGAGCAGTACTTC
CDR3: CASILKGTSPGEQYF

V: TRBV18
size: -
D: -
J: TRBJ2-1
DNA: TGTGCCAGCTCAGCCCAGGGACTCCGCTCCTACAATGAGCAGTTCTTC
CDR3: CASSAQGLRSYNEQFF

V: TRBV10-2
size: -
D: TRBD1
J: TRBJ2-2
DNA: TGCGCCAGCAGTCGGGACAGGCGAACGAACACCGGGGAGCTGTTTTTT
CDR3: CASSRDRRTNTGELFF

V: TRBV28
size: -
D: -
J: TRBJ1-4
DNA: TGTGCCAGCAGTTTGGGGGGGCGAATTGAAAAACTGTTTTTT
CDR3: CASSLGGRIEKLFF

V: TRBV20-1
size: -
D: -
J: TRBJ2-5
DNA: TGCAGCCCCGGGACTCAAGAGACCCAGTACTTC
CDR3: CSPGTQETQYF

V: TRBV5-6
size: -
D: -
J: TRBJ1-1
DNA: TGTGCCAGCAGCCCACTTTCGGGGGGCCTGAACACTGAAGCTTTCTTT
CDR3: CASSPLSGGLNTEAFF

V: TRBV6-5
size: -
D: -
J: TRBJ2-2
DNA: TGTGCCAGCAGGCCGGGGTCCGGGGAGCTGTTTTTT
CDR3: CASRPGSGELFF

V: TRBV7-9
size: once
D: TRBD1
J: TRBJ1-6
DNA: TGTGCCAGCAGCTTTGACAGGGGGCGAATTTCACCCCTCCACTTT
CDR3: CASSFDRGRISPLHF

V: TRBV29-1
size: -
D: -
J: TRBJ1-1
DNA: TGCAGCGTTGTGGGCGCTGAAGCTTTCTTT
CDR3: CSVVGAEAFF

V: TRBV6-6
size: once
D: TRBD1
J: TRBJ1-2
DNA: TGTGCCAGCAGTTACTCGGGGACAGCGATTGAAGGCTACACCTTC
CDR3: CASSYSGTAIEGYTF

V: TRBV7-9
size: once
D: -
J: TRBJ1-4
DNA: TGTGCCAGCAGCTCGGGGGAGGCAACTAATGAAAAACTGTTTTTT
CDR3: CASSSGEATNEKLFF

V: TRBV10-2
size: -
D: TRBD1
J: TRBJ2-7
DNA: TGCGCCAGCAGAGGGACAGGGACTACGGTATACGAGCAGTACTTC
CDR3: CASRGTGTTVYEQYF